These 28 T cell receptor beta chains share one sample of origin, sequenced in a study of cytomegalovirus exposure and HLA in healthy donors (dated by TCRdb to the late 2010s). Libraries came from the immunoSEQ multiplex PCR assay. The multiplex PCR relied on a mix of 60 forward primers for TCR Vbeta segments and 13 reverse primers for TCR Jbeta segments. TCRdb took this table from immuneACCESS and kept in-frame rearrangements with V and J called. Such tables lack part of the clones; where checked against another copy, unresolved V genes explain under half of the gap, and the rest is unexplained. The sample includes around 110,000 clones, with over 60% observed a single time. Around 5% of the sample belongs to the ten largest clones. The sequenced material came from PBMCs. The receptors were gathered from a young man in good health and CMV-seropositive.

There are a few counts of this clone. The genes are TRBV9 and TRBJ1-2; D unresolved. V gave up 4 bases and J gave up 1 base, with 14 bases separating them. From germline, CDR1 is SGDLS and CDR2 YYNGEE. CDR3 length: 15 amino acids. The CDR3 sequence: CASSPRRANNYGYTF. CDR3 coding DNA: TGTGCCAGCAGCCCCCGGAGGGCAAATAACTATGGCTACACCTTC.

The table lists this clone with a count of one. The rearrangement links TRBV5-1 to TRBJ1-1; D unclear. The CDR3 sequence is 13 residues long. Trimming cost V 1 base and J 7 bases, with 11 bases left between them. Germline V gives CDR1 SGHRS, CDR2 YFSETQ. Written as DNA, the CDR3 is TGCGCCAGCAGCTTGAGCTCGGAGAGTGAAGCTTTCTTT. This gives the protein CASSLSSESEAFF. The variable domain in full, completed from reference TRBV5-1 and TRBJ1-1, reads KAGVTQTPRYLIKTRGQQVTLSCSPISGHRSVSWYQQTPGQGLQFLFEYFSETQRNKGNFPGRFSGRQFSNSRSEMNVSTLELGDSALYLCASSLSSESEAFFGQGTRLTVV.

The rearrangement uses TRBV27 and TRBJ1-6; D may be TRBD1 (5 bases). The CDR3 extends over 17 amino acids. Germline CDR1 and CDR2: MNHEY and SMNVEV (reference sequence). Trimming removed 6 bases at V and 7 bases at J, with 22 bases between. Written as DNA, the CDR3 is TGTGCCAGCAGGTTCTCAGGGATACGCGCGCGGAATTCACCCCTCCACTTT. This codes for CASRFSGIRARNSPLHF.

The chain has TRBV29-1 and TRBJ2-1; tentative D call: TRBD1 (5 bases). The CDR3 contains 13 residues. The germline V and J ends were trimmed by 4 bases and 0 bases, with 7 bases remaining between them. The germline V gene has CDR1 SQVTM and CDR2 ANQGSEA. CDR3 nucleotides: TGCAGCGTTGCGACAGACTCCTACAATGAGCAGTTCTTC. It specifies CSVATDSYNEQFF.

In this sample, this clone turned up a few times. This sequence joins TRBV7-3 and TRBJ2-7, with 11 bases aligning to TRBD1. Germline CDR1 and CDR2: SGHTA and FQGTGA. V gave up 5 bases and J gave up 3 bases; unmatched junction bases: 3. The CDR3 consists of 14 residues. CDR3 amino acids: CASSPGTGGYEQYF. CDR3 nucleotides: TGTGCCAGCAGCCCCGGGACAGGGGGCTACGAGCAGTACTTC.

This clone was seen a single time. The chain carries TRBV12-5 and TRBJ1-2, with 9 bases identical to TRBD1. The CDR3 totals 15 residues. Germline trimming cut 5 bases from V and 3 bases from J; bases unmatched to any gene: 7. Per the germline V gene, CDR1 is LGHNT and CDR2 is FRNRAP. The chain's CDR3 is CASGNRGQQDYGYTF. For the CDR3, the DNA is TGTGCTAGTGGTAACAGGGGGCAGCAGGACTATGGCTACACCTTC.

This clone was observed a few times. V is TRBV19 and J is TRBJ1-5, with 11 bases matching TRBD1. V shed 8 bases, J shed 9 bases, and the junction held 3 bases outside the gene matches. The CDR3 runs to 12 residues. CDR1 and CDR2 from the germline V gene are LNHDA and SQIVND (reference sequence). CDR3 loop: CASRTGGVPQHF. Here the CDR3 DNA reads TGTGCCAGTCGGACAGGGGGCGTGCCCCAGCATTTT. The full variable domain, rest sourced from reference TRBV19 and TRBJ1-5, is DGGITQSPKYLFRKEGQNVTLSCEQNLNHDAMYWYRQDPGQGLRLIYYSQIVNDFQKGDIAEGYSVSREKKESFPLTVTSAQKNPTAFYLCASRTGGVPQHFGDGTRLSIL.

The chain recombines TRBV28 with TRBJ1-5; 8 nucleotides align to TRBD1. Germline lookup yields CDR1 MDHEN and CDR2 SYDVKM. Trimming took 5 bases from V and 7 from J; bases not matched to a gene: 7. The CDR3 extends over 14 amino acids. The CDR3 loop is CASSPGGAGQPQHF. The CDR3 DNA reads TGTGCCAGCAGTCCAGGGGGCGCGGGCCAGCCCCAGCATTTT.

The chain employs TRBV30 and TRBJ1-6, with D possibly matching TRBD1 (6 bases). The germline V and J ends were trimmed by 5 bases and 10 bases, with 15 bases remaining between them. This CDR3 comprises 13 residues. Germline CDR1 is GTSNPN and CDR2 is SVGIG (reference sequence). The CDR3 loop reads CAWATGPGSPLHF. The DNA for the CDR3 is TGTGCCTGGGCGACAGGACCGGGATCACCCCTCCACTTT.

This clone appeared a single time. The J gene is TRBJ1-6, the V gene TRBV6-1; 8 bases line up with TRBD1. CDR3 size: 17 residues. Germline loops: CDR1 MNHNS, CDR2 SASEGT. The ends lost 1 base at V and 8 bases at J; junction bases unmatched: 10. CDR3 in DNA: TGTGCCAGCAGTGAAGTACTGGACAGGGCTTTCGATTCACCCCTCCACTTT. This translates into CASSEVLDRAFDSPLHF.

This clone was detected once. The V call is TRBV19, the J call TRBJ2-1; weak D call: TRBD2 (5 bases). The V end was cut by 11 bases, the J end by 3 bases, with 20 bases between. This CDR3 has 15 residues. Germline CDR1 and CDR2: LNHDA and SQIVND (reference sequence). This CDR3 is CARPQGRPSYNEQFF. CDR3 bases: TGTGCCCGTCCTCAAGGGAGACCCAGCTACAATGAGCAGTTCTTC.

This clone came up once. The chain recombines TRBV27 with TRBJ1-5; 7 bases are a match to TRBD1. This CDR3 has 15 residues. V lost 5 bases to trimming and J lost 2 bases; unmatched junction nucleotides: 6. Germline V lookup: CDR1 MNHEY, CDR2 SMNVEV (reference sequence). The CDR3: CASSPGTVRNQPQHF. The CDR3 DNA reads as TGTGCCAGCAGTCCGGGGACAGTTCGCAATCAGCCCCAGCATTTT.

The genes are TRBV7-9 and TRBJ2-1; no clear D. The CDR3 spans 14 residues. Germline V gives CDR1 SEHNR, CDR2 FQNEAQ (reference sequence). Between the trimmed V and J ends, which lost 2 bases and 4 bases, there was a span of 9 bases. For the CDR3, the DNA is TGTGCCAGCAGCTTAACTTCGGAGTACAATGAGCAGTTCTTC. Protein: CASSLTSEYNEQFF.

V and J are TRBV2 and TRBJ2-7; maybe TRBD2 (5 bases). The germline CDR1 and CDR2 sequences are SNHLY and FYNNEI. This CDR3 region has 13 residues. Trimming took 6 bases from V and 5 from J, leaving 14 bases between them. The CDR3 DNA reads TGTGCCAGCAGCGCGGATCTAGCAGACGAGCAGTACTTC. Translation: CASSADLADEQYF.

The chain is built from TRBV13 and TRBJ1-5, with D unclear. This CDR3 is built from 16 residues. V was pared by 2 bases and J by 2 bases, with 13 bases between. CDR1 and CDR2 from the germline V gene are PRHDT and FYEKMQ (reference sequence). CDR3 in DNA: TGTGCCAGCAGCTTAAGATCCCGCGGGGGCAATCAGCCCCAGCATTTT. Amino acid sequence: CASSLRSRGGNQPQHF.

This clone was observed a few times. The chain carries TRBV9 and TRBJ1-1, with unresolved D. This CDR3 contains 12 residues. V was trimmed by 3 bases and J by 3 bases, leaving 6 bases between them. Looked up from germline, CDR1 is SGDLS and CDR2 is YYNGEE. The CDR3 protein is CASSGDYTEAFF. The CDR3 DNA reads TGTGCCAGCAGCGGAGATTACACTGAAGCTTTCTTT.

The V gene is TRBV19, the J gene TRBJ1-1; TRBD1 is a possible D gene (6 bases). The CDR3 runs to 16 residues. Germline V gene sequence: CDR1 LNHDA, CDR2 SQIVND (reference sequence). V was cut by 5 bases and J by 5 bases, with 21 bases left in between. The CDR3: CASSWGNRVGVTEAFF. The DNA of the CDR3 is TGTGCCAGTAGTTGGGGAAACAGGGTAGGGGTGACTGAAGCTTTCTTT.

On this clone: This sample includes further DNA sequences coding for the same CDR3. The chain joins TRBV30 to TRBJ1-5, with D possibly matching TRBD1 (6 bases). The CDR3 runs to 13 residues. Germline lookup yields CDR1 GTSNPN and CDR2 SVGIG (reference sequence). The ends were cut back, 0 bases at V and 5 bases at J, with 8 bases in the middle. This CDR3 is CAWSVAGDQPQHF. Here the CDR3 DNA reads TGTGCCTGGAGTGTAGCAGGGGATCAGCCCCAGCATTTT.

This clone has only a few counts. The chain has TRBV30 and TRBJ1-4; no clear D gene. Germline V gene sequence: CDR1 GTSNPN, CDR2 SVGIG (reference sequence). This CDR3 region has 14 residues. Trimming took off 5 bases at V and 8 bases at J, with 18 bases between the two ends. CDR3 in amino acids: CAWAGSPVGEKLFF. The DNA of the CDR3 is TGTGCCTGGGCCGGGTCCCCGGTTGGGGAAAAACTGTTTTTT.

The V and J genes are TRBV29-1 and TRBJ2-7; tentative D call: TRBD1 (7 bases). V was clipped by 6 bases and J by 0 bases, with 15 bases between them. This CDR3 comprises 14 residues. Germline V lookup: CDR1 SQVTM, CDR2 ANQGSEA. CDR3 amino acids: CSVRGGTASYEQYF. In nucleotides, the CDR3 is TGCAGCGTCCGAGGAGGGACAGCCTCCTACGAGCAGTACTTC.

The chain couples TRBV25-1 to TRBJ2-1; D gene ambiguous. Germline V gene data show CDR1 as MGHDK and CDR2 as SYGVNS. With 0 bases removed from V and 5 bases from J, the gap between germline ends came to 5 bases. The CDR3 sequence is 13 residues long. The CDR3 DNA reads as TGTGCCAGCAGTGAATATATTAACAATGAGCAGTTCTTC. Translation gives CASSEYINNEQFF.

This clone has a handful of counts. This chain uses TRBV18 with TRBJ1-5; possibly TRBD1 for D (5 bases). Trimming stripped 2 bases from V and 7 bases from J, with 15 bases between. CDR3 length: 15 amino acids. Germline V CDR1 and CDR2: KGHSH, LQKENI. The CDR3 spells CASSPGGGVGQPQHF. The DNA for the CDR3 is TGTGCCAGCTCACCAGGCGGGGGAGTAGGACAGCCCCAGCATTTT. The complete variable domain, with remaining parts taken from reference TRBV18 and TRBJ1-5, reads NAGVMQNPRHLVRRRGQEARLRCSPMKGHSHVYWYRQLPEEGLKFMVYLQKENIIDESGMPKERFSAEFPKEGPSILRIQQVVRGDSAAYFCASSPGGGVGQPQHFGDGTRLSIL.

The rearrangement uses TRBV2 and TRBJ2-3, with 9 bases that match TRBD1. Germline assignment: CDR1 SNHLY and CDR2 FYNNEI. The V gene end was trimmed by 11 bases and the J gene end by 0 bases; junction bases not matched to a gene: 15. The CDR3 loop spans 17 amino acids. The CDR3 is CAGYRGLRIPSTDTQYF. DNA for the CDR3: TGTGCCGGATACAGGGGGCTACGGATTCCTAGCACAGATACGCAGTATTTT.

The chain joins TRBV30 to TRBJ1-2; the match to TRBD1 covers 7 bases. This CDR3 spans 12 amino acids. The V gene end was trimmed by 5 bases and the J gene end by 4 bases; junction bases not matched to a gene: 4. Germline V gives CDR1 GTSNPN, CDR2 SVGIG (reference sequence). The CDR3 bases are TGTGCCTGGGGAGGGGGCGCCTATGGCTACACCTTC. Its protein product is CAWGGGAYGYTF.

The chain combines TRBV19 with TRBJ1-2; 7 bases fit TRBD1. With 2 bases clipped from V and 0 bases from J, the junction kept 12 bases outside the gene matches. This CDR3 is built from 18 residues. Germline V gene sequence: CDR1 LNHDA, CDR2 SQIVND (reference sequence). Here the CDR3 reads CASSIQRIGTEANYGYTF. CDR3 bases: TGTGCCAGTAGTATACAACGCATTGGGACAGAAGCTAACTATGGCTACACCTTC.

The chain employs TRBV4-2 and TRBJ1-5; 7 nucleotides match TRBD1. Germline loops: CDR1 LGHNA, CDR2 YNFKEQ. The CDR3 spans 15 residues. V trimming: 4 bases; J trimming: 2 bases; junction bases outside the gene matches: 5. CDR3: CASSPAQGGNQPQHF. As DNA, the CDR3 is TGTGCCAGCAGCCCAGCCCAGGGGGGCAATCAGCCCCAGCATTTT.

The V gene is TRBV6-6, the J gene TRBJ2-4; 8 nucleotides match TRBD2. Germline V lookup: CDR1 MNHNY, CDR2 SVGAGI (reference sequence). The CDR3 consists of 13 residues. Trimming cost V 7 bases and J 7 bases; bases outside gene matches: 6. In nucleotides, the CDR3 is TGTGCCAGCACTCCGGGGGGGACTAACATTCAGTACTTC. Translation gives CASTPGGTNIQYF.

The chain recombines TRBV30 with TRBJ2-7; D possibly corresponds to TRBD1 (6 bases). From germline, CDR1 is GTSNPN and CDR2 SVGIG (reference sequence). With 0 bases removed from V and 0 bases from J, the gap between germline ends came to 12 bases. This CDR3 has 15 residues. The CDR3 nucleotides are TGTGCCTGGAGTGTCGTTTGGACAGACTCCTACGAGCAGTACTTC. It translates to CAWSVVWTDSYEQYF.